A selection of T cell receptor beta chains follows, all from one sample in a study of PD-1 blockade in classical Hodgkin lymphoma. The protocol was immunoSEQ multiplex PCR, while the TCRdb copy is restricted to in-frame clones and leaves out a portion. Of about 93,000 clones listed, more than 70% were seen once; the top ten hold about 9%. Sequenced material: peripheral blood mononuclear cells (PBMCs), taken before the fourth cycle of nivolumab. All receptors derive from a human donor with classical Hodgkin lymphoma. Both conserved end residues are part of each CDR3. The D gene is left open where the match is weak. Part of the rows lack a size; the others show once, few, many or a class for expanded clones.

size: once
V: TRBV25-1
D: .
J: TRBJ1-4
DNA: TGTGCCAGCAGTGAATTGGGGGCAACTAATGAAAAACTGTTTTTT
CDR3: CASSELGATNEKLFF

size: .
V: TRBV10-3
D: TRBD2
J: TRBJ2-5
DNA: TGTGCCATCAGCTGGGGGACTAGTGATCAAGAGACCCAGTACTTC
CDR3: CAISWGTSDQETQYF

size: once
V: TRBV9
D: .
J: TRBJ1-2
DNA: TGTGCCAGCAGCGTAGGCAGGGGAAGCTATGGCTACACCTTC
CDR3: CASSVGRGSYGYTF

size: .
V: TRBV28
D: TRBD2
J: TRBJ2-2
DNA: TGTGCCAGCAGTTTACTAGCGGCTAACACCGGGGAGCTGTTTTTT
CDR3: CASSLLAANTGELFF

size: once
V: TRBV5-8
D: .
J: TRBJ2-3
DNA: TGTGCCAGCAGCTTGGTTGGCACAGATACGCAGTATTTT
CDR3: CASSLVGTDTQYF

size: few
V: TRBV6-5
D: TRBD1
J: TRBJ2-7
DNA: TGTGCCAGCAGTTGGGACCGACAGGGAACCTACGAGCAGTACTTC
CDR3: CASSWDRQGTYEQYF

size: .
V: TRBV2
D: .
J: TRBJ2-3
DNA: TGTGCCAGCAGTGAAGAGCAGGGACCAGATACGCAGTATTTT
CDR3: CASSEEQGPDTQYF

size: .
V: TRBV5-4
D: .
J: TRBJ2-7
DNA: TGTGCCAGCAGTTCCCTCGTCTACGAGCAGTACTTC
CDR3: CASSSLVYEQYF

size: few
V: TRBV11-2
D: TRBD1
J: TRBJ1-2
DNA: TGTGCCAGCAGCTTAGCAGGGGGCCTTGGCTACACCTTC
CDR3: CASSLAGGLGYTF

size: .
V: TRBV2
D: TRBD2
J: TRBJ2-5
DNA: TGTGCCAGCAGTGGGACTAGCGGGGGGCAAGAGACCCAGTACTTC
CDR3: CASSGTSGGQETQYF

size: .
V: TRBV6-1
D: .
J: TRBJ2-3
DNA: TGTGCCAGCAGGGGCCCCACAGATACGCAGTATTTT
CDR3: CASRGPTDTQYF

size: .
V: TRBV18
D: TRBD2
J: TRBJ2-3
DNA: TGTGCCAGCTCACTGACCGGGACTAGCATAGCAGATACGCAGTATTTT
CDR3: CASSLTGTSIADTQYF

size: .
V: TRBV28
D: TRBD1
J: TRBJ2-6
DNA: TGTGCCAGCAGGGACAGGGGATCTGGGGCCAACGTCCTGACTTTC
CDR3: CASRDRGSGANVLTF